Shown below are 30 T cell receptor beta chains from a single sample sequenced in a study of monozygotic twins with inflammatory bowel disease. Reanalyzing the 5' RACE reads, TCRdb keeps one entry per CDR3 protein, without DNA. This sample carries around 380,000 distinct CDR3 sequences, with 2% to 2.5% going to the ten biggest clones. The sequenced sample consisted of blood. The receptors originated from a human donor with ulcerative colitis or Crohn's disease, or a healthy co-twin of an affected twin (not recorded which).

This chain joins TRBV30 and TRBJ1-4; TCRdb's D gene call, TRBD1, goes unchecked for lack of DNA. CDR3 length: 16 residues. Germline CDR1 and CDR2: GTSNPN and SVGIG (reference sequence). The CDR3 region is CAWSSLSATQGEKLFF.

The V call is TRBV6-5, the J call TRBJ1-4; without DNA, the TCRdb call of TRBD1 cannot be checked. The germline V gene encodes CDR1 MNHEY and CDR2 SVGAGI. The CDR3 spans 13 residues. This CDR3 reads CASRRDRGEKLFF.

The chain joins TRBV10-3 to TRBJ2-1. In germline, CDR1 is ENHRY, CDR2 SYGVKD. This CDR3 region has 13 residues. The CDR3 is CAIKLPLGNEQFF.

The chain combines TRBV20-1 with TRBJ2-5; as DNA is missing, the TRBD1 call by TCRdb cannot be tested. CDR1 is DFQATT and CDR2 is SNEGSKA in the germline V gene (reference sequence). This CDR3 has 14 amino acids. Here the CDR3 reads CSARVQGNKETQYF.

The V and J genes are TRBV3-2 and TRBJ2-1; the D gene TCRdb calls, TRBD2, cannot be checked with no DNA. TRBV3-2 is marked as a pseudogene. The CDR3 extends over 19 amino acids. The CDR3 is CASSKGATSGPSSYNEQFF.

The CDR3 region is CASAPDSGRSYEQYF. The V call is TRBV14, the J call TRBJ2-7; without DNA, the TCRdb call of TRBD2 cannot be checked. The CDR3 length is 15 residues. The V gene's germline CDR1 is SGHDN and CDR2 FVKESK.

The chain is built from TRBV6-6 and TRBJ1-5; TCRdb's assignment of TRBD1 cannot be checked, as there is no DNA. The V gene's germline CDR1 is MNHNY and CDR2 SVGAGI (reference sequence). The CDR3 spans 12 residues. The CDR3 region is CATKQGDQPQHF.

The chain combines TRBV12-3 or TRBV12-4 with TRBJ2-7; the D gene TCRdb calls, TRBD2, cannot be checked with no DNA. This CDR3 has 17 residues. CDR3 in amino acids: CASSWGLAGVGNYEQYF.

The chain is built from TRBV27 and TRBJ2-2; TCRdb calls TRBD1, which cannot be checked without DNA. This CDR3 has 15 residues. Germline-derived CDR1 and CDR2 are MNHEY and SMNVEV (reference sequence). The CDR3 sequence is CASSLGHTNTGELFF.

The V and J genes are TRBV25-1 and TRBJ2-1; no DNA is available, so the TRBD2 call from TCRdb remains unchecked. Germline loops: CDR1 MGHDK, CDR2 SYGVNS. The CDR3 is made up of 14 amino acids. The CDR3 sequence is CASSEFGPNNEQFF.

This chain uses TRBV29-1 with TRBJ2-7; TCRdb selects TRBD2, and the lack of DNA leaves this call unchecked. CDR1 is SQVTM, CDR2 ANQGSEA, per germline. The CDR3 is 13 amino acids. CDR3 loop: CSVELEGAYEQYF.

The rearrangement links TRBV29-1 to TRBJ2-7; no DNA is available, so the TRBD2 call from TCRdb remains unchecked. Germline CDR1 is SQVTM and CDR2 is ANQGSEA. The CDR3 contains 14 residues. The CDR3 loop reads CSVVIGRVAGEQYF.

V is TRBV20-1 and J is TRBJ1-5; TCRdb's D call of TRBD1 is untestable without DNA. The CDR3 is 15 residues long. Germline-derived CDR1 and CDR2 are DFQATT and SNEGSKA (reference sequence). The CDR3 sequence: CSASGVRIPSQPQHF.

The CDR3 region is CASRTEDPLATEGYTF. V usage is TRBV19 and J usage is TRBJ1-2. Per germline, CDR1 LNHDA and CDR2 SQIVND (reference sequence). The CDR3 runs to 16 residues.

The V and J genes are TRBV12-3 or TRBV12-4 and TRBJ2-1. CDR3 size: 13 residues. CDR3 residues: CASSTLAFNEQFF.

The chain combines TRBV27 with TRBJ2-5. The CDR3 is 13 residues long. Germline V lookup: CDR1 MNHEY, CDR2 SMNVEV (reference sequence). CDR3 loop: CASSLHYEETQYF.

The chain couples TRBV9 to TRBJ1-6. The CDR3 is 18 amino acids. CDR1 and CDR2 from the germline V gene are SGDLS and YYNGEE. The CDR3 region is CASSGGSPISSYNSPLHF.

The CDR3: CATSEPFLGDTQYF. V usage is TRBV24-1 and J usage is TRBJ2-3. The CDR3 consists of 14 residues. Germline V gene data show CDR1 as KGHDR and CDR2 as SFDVKD.

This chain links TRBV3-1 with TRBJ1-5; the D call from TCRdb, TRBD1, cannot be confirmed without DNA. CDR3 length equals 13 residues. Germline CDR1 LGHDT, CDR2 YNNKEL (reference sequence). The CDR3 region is CASSHRDTEPQHF.

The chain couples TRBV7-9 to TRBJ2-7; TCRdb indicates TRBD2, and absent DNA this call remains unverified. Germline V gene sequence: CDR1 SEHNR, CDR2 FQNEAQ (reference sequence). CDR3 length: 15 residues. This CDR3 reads CASSRLAGATYEQYF.

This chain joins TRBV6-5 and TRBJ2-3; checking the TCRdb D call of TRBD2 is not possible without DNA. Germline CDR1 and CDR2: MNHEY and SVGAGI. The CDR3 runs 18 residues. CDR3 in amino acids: CASSYFRPGGPSTDTQYF.

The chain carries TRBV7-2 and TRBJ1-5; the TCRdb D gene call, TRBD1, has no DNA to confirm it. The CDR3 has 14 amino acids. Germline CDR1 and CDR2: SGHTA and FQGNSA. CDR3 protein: CATGSGVSNQPQHF.

CDR3: CASTGRRVNEQFF. The chain is built from TRBV7-9 and TRBJ2-1; TCRdb outputs TRBD2, but without DNA this stays unchecked. The germline CDR1 and CDR2 sequences are SEHNR and FQNEAQ (reference sequence). The CDR3 loop spans 13 amino acids.

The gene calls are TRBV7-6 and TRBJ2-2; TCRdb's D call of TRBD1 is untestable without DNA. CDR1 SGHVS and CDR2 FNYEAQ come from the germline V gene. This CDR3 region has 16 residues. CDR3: CASSSPPGQYTGELFF.

Here the CDR3 reads CASSMGIRYEQFF. The V call is TRBV19, the J call TRBJ2-1; TCRdb's D call of TRBD2 is untestable without DNA. The germline gives CDR1 LNHDA, CDR2 SQIVND (reference sequence). The CDR3 consists of 13 residues.

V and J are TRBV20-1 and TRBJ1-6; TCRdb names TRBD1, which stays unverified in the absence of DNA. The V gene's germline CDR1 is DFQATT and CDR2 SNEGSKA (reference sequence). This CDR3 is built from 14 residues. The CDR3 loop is CSAGPQGAGSPLHF.

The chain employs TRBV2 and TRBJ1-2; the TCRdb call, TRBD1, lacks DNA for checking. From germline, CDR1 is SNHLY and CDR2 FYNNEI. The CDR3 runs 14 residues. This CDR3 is CASQKGQANYGYTF.

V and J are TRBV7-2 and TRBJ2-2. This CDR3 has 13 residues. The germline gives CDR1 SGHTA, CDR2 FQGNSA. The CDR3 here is CASSPKNTGELFF. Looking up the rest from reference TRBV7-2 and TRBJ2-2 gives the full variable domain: GAGVSQSPSNKVTEKGKDVELRCDPISGHTALYWYRQSLGQGLEFLIYFQGNSAPDKSGLPSDRFSAERTGGSVSTLTIQRTQQEDSAVYLCASSPKNTGELFFGEGSRLTVL.

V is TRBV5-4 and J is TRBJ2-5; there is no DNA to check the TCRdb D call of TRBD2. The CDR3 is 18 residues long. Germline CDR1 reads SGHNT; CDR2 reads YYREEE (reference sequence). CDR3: CASSLVPGLAGGGETQYF. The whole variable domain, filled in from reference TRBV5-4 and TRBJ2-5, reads ETGVTQSPTHLIKTRGQQVTLRCSSQSGHNTVSWYQQALGQGPQFIFQYYREEENGRGNFPPRFSGLQFPNYSSELNVNALELDDSALYLCASSLVPGLAGGGETQYFGPGTRLLVL.

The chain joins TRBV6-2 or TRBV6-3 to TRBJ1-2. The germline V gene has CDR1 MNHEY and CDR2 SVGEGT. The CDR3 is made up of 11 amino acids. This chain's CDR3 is CASSLQYGYTF.